This TCR beta chain was documented in a study of T cell responses to AZD1222 COVID-19 vaccine. The method was immunoSEQ multiplex PCR; TCRdb's version includes in-frame clones alone and lacks a portion of them. The sample has approximately 120,000 clones; about 90% are singletons. With regard to this clone: Antigen: not known.

The CDR3 has 15 residues. Germline V gives CDR1 SGHTA, CDR2 FQGNSA. V lost 5 bases to trimming and J lost 1 base, with 14 bases between them. Study-wide findings and caveats: Clonal diversity may have been underestimated in mostly white British donors. Sampling captured repertoires only after the peak T cell response.

The chain combines TRBV7-2 with TRBJ1-1; the D is unclear. Sample: peripheral blood, taken on day 0 of AZD1222 vaccination. The clonotype comes from an adult in good health. CDR3 sequence (DNA): TGTGCCAGCAGCCCGCAGGCGGGCCAGAACACTGAAGCTTTCTTT. This encodes CASSPQAGQNTEAFF.